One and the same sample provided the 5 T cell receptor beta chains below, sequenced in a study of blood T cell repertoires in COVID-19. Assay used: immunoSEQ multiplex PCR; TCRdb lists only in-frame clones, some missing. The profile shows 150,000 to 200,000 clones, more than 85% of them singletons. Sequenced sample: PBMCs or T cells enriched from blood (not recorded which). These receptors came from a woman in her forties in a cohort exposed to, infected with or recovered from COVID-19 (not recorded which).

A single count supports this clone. The chain's CDR3 is CASSSKRQGRYNEQFF. The CDR3 bases are TGTGCCAGCAGTTCCAAACGACAGGGGCGCTACAATGAGCAGTTCTTC. This rearrangement joins TRBV6-5 to TRBJ2-1; 8 nucleotides line up with TRBD1. J was trimmed by 3 bases and V by 4 bases; bases with no gene match: 8. Germline loops: CDR1 MNHEY, CDR2 SVGAGI. The CDR3 extends over 16 amino acids.

The CDR3, as DNA: TGCGCCAGCAGCTTAAGAGTGAACACTGAAGCTTTCTTT. This codes for CASSLRVNTEAFF. The V and J genes are TRBV5-1 and TRBJ1-1; D remains ambiguous. Trimming took off 2 bases at V and 0 bases at J, with 5 bases between the two ends. The CDR3 runs 13 residues. The germline CDR1 and CDR2 sequences are SGHRS and YFSETQ.

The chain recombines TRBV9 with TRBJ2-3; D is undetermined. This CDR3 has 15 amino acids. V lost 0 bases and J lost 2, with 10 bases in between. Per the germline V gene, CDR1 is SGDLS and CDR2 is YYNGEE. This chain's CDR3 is CASSVGGVTTDTQYF. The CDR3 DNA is TGTGCCAGCAGCGTAGGCGGAGTTACCACAGATACGCAGTATTTT.

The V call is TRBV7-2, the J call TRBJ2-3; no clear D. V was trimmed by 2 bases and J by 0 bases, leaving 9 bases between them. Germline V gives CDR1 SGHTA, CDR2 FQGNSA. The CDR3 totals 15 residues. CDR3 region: CASSLTGSSTDTQYF. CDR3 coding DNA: TGTGCCAGCAGCTTAACCGGGTCCAGCACAGATACGCAGTATTTT.

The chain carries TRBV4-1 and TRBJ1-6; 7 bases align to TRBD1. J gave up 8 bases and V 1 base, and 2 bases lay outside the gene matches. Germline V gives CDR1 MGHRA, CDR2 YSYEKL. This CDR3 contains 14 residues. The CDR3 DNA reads TGCGCCAGCAGCCAAGGGGACAGCTATTCACCCCTCCACTTT. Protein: CASSQGDSYSPLHF.